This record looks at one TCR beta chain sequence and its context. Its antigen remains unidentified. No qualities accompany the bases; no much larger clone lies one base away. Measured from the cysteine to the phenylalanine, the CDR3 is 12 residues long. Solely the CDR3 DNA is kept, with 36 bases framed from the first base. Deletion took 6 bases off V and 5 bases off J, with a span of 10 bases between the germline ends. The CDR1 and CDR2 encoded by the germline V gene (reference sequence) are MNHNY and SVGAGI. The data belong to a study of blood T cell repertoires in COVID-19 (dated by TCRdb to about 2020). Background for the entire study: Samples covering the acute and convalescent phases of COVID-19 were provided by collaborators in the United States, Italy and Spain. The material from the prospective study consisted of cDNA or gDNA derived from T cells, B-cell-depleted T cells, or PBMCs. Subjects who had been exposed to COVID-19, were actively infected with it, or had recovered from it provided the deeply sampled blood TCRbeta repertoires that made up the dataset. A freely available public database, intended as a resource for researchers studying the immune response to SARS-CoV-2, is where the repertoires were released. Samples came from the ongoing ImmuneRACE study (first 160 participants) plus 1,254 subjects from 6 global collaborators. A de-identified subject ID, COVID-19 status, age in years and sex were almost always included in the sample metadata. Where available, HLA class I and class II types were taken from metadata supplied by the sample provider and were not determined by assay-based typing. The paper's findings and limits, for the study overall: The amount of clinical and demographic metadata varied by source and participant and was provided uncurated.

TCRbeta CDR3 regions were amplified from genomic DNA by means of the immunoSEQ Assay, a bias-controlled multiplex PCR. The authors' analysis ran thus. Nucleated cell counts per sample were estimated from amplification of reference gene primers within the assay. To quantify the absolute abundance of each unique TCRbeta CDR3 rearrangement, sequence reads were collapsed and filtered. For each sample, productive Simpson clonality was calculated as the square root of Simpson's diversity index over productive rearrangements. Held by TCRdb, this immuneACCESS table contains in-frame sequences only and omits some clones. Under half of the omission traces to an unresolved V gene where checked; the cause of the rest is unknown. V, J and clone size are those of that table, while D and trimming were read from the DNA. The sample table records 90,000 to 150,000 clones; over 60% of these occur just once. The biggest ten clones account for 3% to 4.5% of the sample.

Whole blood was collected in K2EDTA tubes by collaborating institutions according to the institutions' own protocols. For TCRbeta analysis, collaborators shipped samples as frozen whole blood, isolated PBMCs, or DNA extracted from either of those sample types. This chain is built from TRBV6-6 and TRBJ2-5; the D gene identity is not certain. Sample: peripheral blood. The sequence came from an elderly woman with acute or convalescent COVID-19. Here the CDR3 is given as CASRFLEETQYF. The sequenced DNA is TGTGCCAGCAGGTTCCTTGAGGAGACCCAGTACTTC.